Listed below are T cell receptor beta chains from one sample, sequenced in a study of T cells in tuberculosis. The protocol was immunoSEQ multiplex PCR, while the TCRdb copy is restricted to in-frame clones and leaves out a portion. This repertoire shows roughly 40,000 clones, about 95% found once; its top ten account for roughly 3.6%. The sample taken for sequencing was PBMCs. These receptor sequences come from a donor aged 10-35 years with latent tuberculosis or without tuberculosis infection. CDR3s leave out the opening cysteine and the closing phenylalanine or tryptophan. A D gene is named only where the DNA matches it firmly.

TRBV7-2,TRBJ1-2,.,ASSFGSTNYGYT
TRBV5-6,TRBJ1-3,.,ASSDSGSGNTIY
TRBV6-5,TRBJ2-1,.,ASSQHNSYNEQF
TRBV28,TRBJ1-4,TRBD1,ASSLKGAVTSEKLF
TRBV5-1,TRBJ2-1,.,ASSLERGNSNEQF
TRBV9,TRBJ1-1,.,ASSVQGLMNTEAF
TRBV2,TRBJ2-1,TRBD2,ASRRGLATYNEQF
TRBV30,TRBJ1-5,TRBD1,ALAGTGNQPQH
TRBV2,TRBJ1-1,TRBD1,ASSGQGGNNTEAF
TRBV5-1,TRBJ1-6,.,ASSSWGADSYNSPLH
TRBV4-3,TRBJ1-3,.,ASSQDRGHLTGNTIY
TRBV2,TRBJ2-2,TRBD1,ASSGTGRNTGELF
TRBV2,TRBJ2-6,.,ASSRSSGANVLT